One and the same sample provided the 7 T cell receptor beta chains below, sequenced in a study of blood T cell repertoires in COVID-19. The table came from immunoSEQ multiplex PCR; TCRdb's copy has only in-frame clones and leaves some out. The sample records approximately 25,000 clones, around 74% being singletons. The sample was peripheral blood. Every receptor here comes from a man aged 45-65 years with COVID-19, enrolled during active disease.

This clone turned up a few times. The J gene is TRBJ2-1, the V gene TRBV7-3; 9 bases agree with TRBD1. Germline CDR1 is SGHTA and CDR2 is FQGTGA. J gave up 15 bases and V 4 bases, and 13 bases lay outside the gene matches. The CDR3 sequence is 14 residues long. CDR3 residues: CASSSTLTTGGWFF. The CDR3 DNA sequence: TGTGCCAGCAGCTCGACCCTCACGACAGGGGGTTGGTTCTTC.

By share of the sample, this clone is medium-sized. The chain combines TRBV20-1 with TRBJ2-7; D remains ambiguous. The CDR3 covers 11 residues. Germline values: CDR1 DFQATT, CDR2 SNEGSKA (reference sequence). V lost 5 bases, J lost 4 bases, and 9 bases lay in between. DNA for the CDR3: TGCAGTGCTCGGTCGGGTTACGAGCAGTACTTC. This codes for CSARSGYEQYF.

V gene TRBV5-1 combines with J gene TRBJ1-1; the D gene is possibly TRBD1 (6 bases). Germline lookup yields CDR1 SGHRS and CDR2 YFSETQ. The CDR3 runs 15 residues. V was clipped by 4 bases and J by 0 bases, with 13 bases between them. CDR3 amino acids: CASSGTTGMNTEAFF. The CDR3 coding sequence is TGCGCCAGCAGCGGAACCACAGGGATGAACACTGAAGCTTTCTTT.

The chain employs TRBV12-3 or TRBV12-4 and TRBJ1-2; a possible D gene is TRBD1 (5 bases). The CDR3 loop spans 13 amino acids. The V end was cut by 2 bases, the J end by 6 bases, with 10 bases between. CDR3 region: CASSLQGHNGYTF. CDR3 nucleotides: TGTGCCAGCAGTTTACAGGGCCATAATGGCTACACCTTC.

V and J are TRBV3-1 (or the pseudogene TRBV3-2) and TRBJ2-1; a weak D match, TRBD2 (7 bases). V lost 0 bases to trimming and J lost 8 bases, with 17 bases between them. The germline gives CDR1 LGHDT, CDR2 YNNKEL (reference sequence). This CDR3 is 16 amino acids long. The chain's CDR3 is CASSQDRRLAGDEQFF. The CDR3 DNA is TGTGCCAGCAGCCAAGACCGACGACTAGCAGGGGATGAGCAGTTCTTC.

The chain joins TRBV18 to TRBJ1-6; 9 bases are a match to TRBD1. CDR1 is KGHSH and CDR2 is LQKENI in the germline V gene. Losses at the gene ends were 6 bases for V and 8 bases for J; bases not matched to a gene: 2. This CDR3 region has 13 residues. The CDR3 nucleotides are TGTGCCAGCTCCACAGGGGGCGATTCACCCCTCCACTTT. Its translation is CASSTGGDSPLHF.

The rearrangement links TRBV24-1 to TRBJ2-3, with TRBD1 matching over 9 bases. Germline V CDR1 and CDR2: KGHDR, SFDVKD. CDR3 length: 16 amino acids. V was clipped by 2 bases and J by 4 bases; unmatched bases: 6. The CDR3 DNA follows: TGTGCCACCAGTGATTCCGGGACAGGGAGGGCAGATACGCAGTATTTT. Translation: CATSDSGTGRADTQYF.